This entry features one T cell receptor (beta chain) sequence. Its antigen remains unidentified. The data belong to a study of cytomegalovirus exposure and HLA in healthy donors. Overall study findings and caveats: Through in vitro validation, three CMV-associated chains were shown to be specific for CMV antigens.

The CDR3 runs 15 residues. Germline CDR1 is SGDLS and CDR2 is YYNGEE. The V and J ends lost 0 bases and 2 bases respectively, with 11 bases between them. Repertoires were generated with immunoSEQ multiplex PCR, while TCRdb's copy carries only in-frame clones and drops some. The sample records approximately 150,000 clones, approximately 86% being singletons. The receptor was derived from a man aged 25 to 45 in good health and CMV-seropositive. The rearrangement links TRBV9 to TRBJ2-5, with D possibly being TRBD1 (6 bases). Source material: PBMCs. The CDR3 region has the DNA TGTGCCAGCAGCGTAGGAACAGGGTGGCAAGAGACCCAGTACTTC. It codes for CASSVGTGWQETQYF. Looking up the rest from reference TRBV9 and TRBJ2-5 gives the full variable domain: DSGVTQTPKHLITATGQRVTLRCSPRSGDLSVYWYQQSLDQGLQFLIQYYNGEERAKGNILERFSAQQFPDLHSELNLSSLELGDSALYFCASSVGTGWQETQYFGPGTRLLVL.